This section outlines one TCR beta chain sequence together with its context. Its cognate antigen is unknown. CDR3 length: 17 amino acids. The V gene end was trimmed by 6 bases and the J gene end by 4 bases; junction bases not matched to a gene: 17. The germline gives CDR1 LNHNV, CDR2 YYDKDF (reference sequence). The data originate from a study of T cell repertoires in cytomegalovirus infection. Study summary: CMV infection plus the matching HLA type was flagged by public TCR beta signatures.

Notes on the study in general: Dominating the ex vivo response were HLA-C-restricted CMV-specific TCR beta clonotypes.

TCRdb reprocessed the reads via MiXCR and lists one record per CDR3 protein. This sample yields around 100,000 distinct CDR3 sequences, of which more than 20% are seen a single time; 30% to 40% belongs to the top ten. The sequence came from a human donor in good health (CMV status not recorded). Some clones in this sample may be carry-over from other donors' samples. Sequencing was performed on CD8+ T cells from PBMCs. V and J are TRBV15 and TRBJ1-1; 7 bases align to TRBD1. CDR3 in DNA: TGTGCCACCAGGGGTTGGGACAGCCACATCGATGGCACTGAAGCTTTCTTT. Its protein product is CATRGWDSHIDGTEAFF. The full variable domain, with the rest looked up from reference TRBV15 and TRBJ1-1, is DAMVIQNPRYQVTQFGKPVTLSCSQTLNHNVMYWYQQKSSQAPKLLFHYYDKDFNNEADTPDNFQSRRPNTSFCFLDIRSPGLGDTAMYLCATRGWDSHIDGTEAFFGQGTRLTVV.